One sample yielded the 28 T cell receptor beta chains listed below, sequenced in a study of blood T cell repertoires in COVID-19. Repertoires were generated with immunoSEQ multiplex PCR, while TCRdb's copy carries only in-frame clones and drops some. The sample holds about 270,000 clones, roughly 85% seen once. Material: PBMCs or T cells enriched from blood (not recorded which). The receptors originated from a woman aged 45 to 65 with acute COVID-19.

The gene calls are TRBV7-9 and TRBJ1-2, with 8 nucleotides matching TRBD1. The junction had 3 bases not matched to a gene; V was cut back by 3 bases and J by 3 bases. The germline V gene has CDR1 SEHNR and CDR2 FQNEAQ (reference sequence). The CDR3 runs to 14 residues. CDR3 nucleotide sequence: TGTGCCAGCAGCTTCGACAGGGGTGACTATGGCTACACCTTC. This encodes CASSFDRGDYGYTF.

The V call is TRBV5-1, the J call TRBJ1-3; D possibly corresponds to TRBD1 (6 bases). Germline V gene data show CDR1 as SGHRS and CDR2 as YFSETQ. V lost 4 bases and J lost 0, with 14 bases in between. The CDR3 contains 16 residues. The CDR3 reads CASSALQGSSGNTIYF. Here the CDR3 DNA reads TGCGCCAGCAGCGCCCTACAGGGCAGCTCTGGAAACACCATATATTTT.

The gene calls are TRBV29-1 and TRBJ2-7; 14 positions match TRBD2. The CDR3 runs 19 residues. V shed 1 base, J shed 0 bases, and the junction held 11 bases outside the gene matches. The germline gives CDR1 SQVTM, CDR2 ANQGSEA. CDR3 loop: CSVEVSRLAGGARSYEQYF. The CDR3 nucleotides are TGCAGCGTTGAAGTTTCGCGACTAGCGGGGGGGGCCCGCTCCTACGAGCAGTACTTC.

This chain connects TRBV7-9 to TRBJ2-7; TRBD1 is a possible D gene (5 bases). The CDR3 spans 12 residues. Germline assignment: CDR1 SEHNR and CDR2 FQNEAQ (reference sequence). The ends were cut back, 3 bases at V and 3 bases at J, with 6 bases in the middle. The CDR3 nucleotides are TGTGCCAGCAGCTTTACAGGCTACGAGCAGTACTTC. Translated: CASSFTGYEQYF. Drawing the rest from reference TRBV7-9 and TRBJ2-7, the complete variable domain is DTGVSQNPRHKITKRGQNVTFRCDPISEHNRLYWYRQTLGQGPEFLTYFQNEAQLEKSRLLSDRFSAERPKGSFSTLEIQRTEQGDSAMYLCASSFTGYEQYFGPGTRLTVT.

This clone was counted once. The rearrangement uses TRBV11-3 and TRBJ2-1; 11 positions agree with TRBD2. The CDR3 is 18 residues long. Per germline, CDR1 SGHNT and CDR2 YENEEA. The V gene end was trimmed by 3 bases and the J gene end by 2 bases; junction bases not matched to a gene: 9. CDR3 nucleotides: TGTGCCAGCAGCTTTAGCGGGGGGGGATTTCTAACCTACAATGAGCAGTTCTTC. This translates into CASSFSGGGFLTYNEQFF.

The J gene is TRBJ1-2, the V gene TRBV7-2; 11 bases map to TRBD1. The V gene's germline CDR1 is SGHTA and CDR2 FQGNSA. The junction had 8 bases not matched to a gene; V was cut back by 4 bases and J by 7 bases. CDR3 size: 15 residues. The CDR3 sequence: CASSSPDRGLRGYTF. CDR3 DNA: TGTGCCAGCAGCTCCCCGGACAGGGGGCTACGTGGCTACACCTTC.

V and J are TRBV4-3 and TRBJ2-1, with TRBD2 matching 9 bases. The germline CDR1 and CDR2 sequences are LGHNA and YSLEER. The V gene end was trimmed by 2 bases and the J gene end by 4 bases; junction bases not matched to a gene: 3. This CDR3 is built from 15 residues. CDR3 in amino acids: CASSQQRGDYNEQFF. Written as DNA, the CDR3 is TGCGCCAGCAGCCAACAGCGGGGGGATTACAATGAGCAGTTCTTC.

The sample holds a few counts of this clone. The V and J genes are TRBV19 and TRBJ2-1, with a weak D call TRBD2 (6 bases). The germline V gene has CDR1 LNHDA and CDR2 SQIVND (reference sequence). The CDR3 totals 13 residues. V lost 4 bases and J 13 bases, leaving 17 bases between the germline ends. For the CDR3, the DNA is TGTGCCAGTAGTAAAGGGGACTCCAGGGTTCAGTTCTTC. Amino acid sequence: CASSKGDSRVQFF. Supplemented by reference TRBV19 and TRBJ2-1, the full variable domain reads DGGITQSPKYLFRKEGQNVTLSCEQNLNHDAMYWYRQDPGQGLRLIYYSQIVNDFQKGDIAEGYSVSREKKESFPLTVTSAQKNPTAFYLCASSKGDSRVQFFGPGTRLTVL.

The chain joins TRBV13 to TRBJ2-7; D unclear. Deletions cut 4 bases from V and 1 base from J, with 2 bases between. This CDR3 comprises 11 residues. CDR1 PRHDT and CDR2 FYEKMQ come from the germline V gene (reference sequence). In nucleotides, the CDR3 is TGTGCCAGCAGCTCATCCTACGAGCAGTACTTC. Protein: CASSSSYEQYF.

The CDR3 here is CASSFGWGQGSNTEAFF. The DNA for the CDR3 is TGTGCCAGCAGCTTTGGCTGGGGGCAAGGGTCGAACACTGAAGCTTTCTTT. This sequence joins TRBV5-6 and TRBJ1-1, with TRBD1 as a possible D gene (6 bases). Trimming took 2 bases from V and 1 from J, leaving 18 bases between them. Germline CDR1 and CDR2: SGHDT and YYEEEE. The CDR3 loop spans 17 amino acids.

The chain has TRBV10-3 and TRBJ2-7; tentatively, D is TRBD1 (6 bases). Looked up from germline, CDR1 is ENHRY and CDR2 is SYGVKD. The CDR3 is 14 residues long. The V and J ends lost 4 bases and 0 bases respectively, with 10 bases between them. The CDR3 region is CAISGQGSSYEQYF. The CDR3 nucleotides are TGTGCCATCAGTGGCCAGGGGAGCTCCTACGAGCAGTACTTC.

V and J are TRBV27 and TRBJ1-6; tentative D call: TRBD1 (6 bases). The V end was cut by 6 bases, the J end by 7 bases, with 13 bases between. There are 14 residues in the CDR3. Looked up from germline, CDR1 is MNHEY and CDR2 is SMNVEV (reference sequence). The CDR3 is CASRGHPGNSPLHF. DNA of the CDR3: TGTGCCAGCAGGGGACATCCGGGCAATTCACCCCTCCACTTT.

The rearrangement links TRBV6-5 to TRBJ2-7; 8 bases fit TRBD1. This CDR3 region has 16 residues. The trim removed 4 bases at V and 7 bases at J, leaving 15 bases unmatched. Germline CDR1 and CDR2: MNHEY and SVGAGI. CDR3 sequence (DNA): TGTGCCAGCAGTTTACCGAGGCAGGGGGCGTTGAGTGAGCAGTACTTC. This gives the protein CASSLPRQGALSEQYF.

The J gene is TRBJ2-2, the V gene TRBV20-1; 11 nucleotides align to TRBD2. Germline-derived CDR1 and CDR2 are DFQATT and SNEGSKA (reference sequence). The CDR3 has 16 residues. V lost 3 bases, J lost 4 bases, and 7 bases stayed unmatched. CDR3 protein: CSASLLAGGGTGELFF. In nucleotides, the CDR3 is TGCAGTGCTAGTCTCCTAGCGGGGGGTGGCACCGGGGAGCTGTTTTTT.

V usage is TRBV15 and J usage is TRBJ1-1; 8 bases are a match to TRBD1. The CDR3 contains 15 residues. V gave up 2 bases and J gave up 1 base; unmatched junction bases: 3. Germline V gene data show CDR1 as LNHNV and CDR2 as YYDKDF (reference sequence). The CDR3 DNA reads TGTGCCACCAGCAGACAGGGGGCTTGGAACACTGAAGCTTTCTTT. Translating it yields CATSRQGAWNTEAFF.

This clone was observed a few times. This chain connects TRBV5-4 to TRBJ2-2; TRBD1 aligns across 7 bases. Germline lookup yields CDR1 SGHNT and CDR2 YYREEE (reference sequence). The length of the CDR3 is 14 residues. V shed 4 bases, J shed 6 bases, and the junction held 6 bases outside the gene matches. The CDR3 nucleotides are TGTGCCAGCAGCCTCGAGGGGGCGGCCGGGGAGCTGTTTTTT. This translates into CASSLEGAAGELFF.

This chain joins TRBV5-1 and TRBJ1-1; D not resolved. The CDR3 covers 14 residues. Trimming removed 2 bases at V and 1 base at J, with 9 bases between. In germline, CDR1 is SGHRS, CDR2 YFSETQ. CDR3 residues: CASSLRVRNTEAFF. The CDR3 nucleotides are TGCGCCAGCAGCTTACGGGTCCGGAACACTGAAGCTTTCTTT.

The V and J genes are TRBV29-1 and TRBJ1-1; weak D call: TRBD1 (6 bases). CDR1 is SQVTM, CDR2 ANQGSEA, per germline. Between the trimmed V and J ends, which lost 7 bases and 12 bases, there was a span of 21 bases. This CDR3 spans 12 amino acids. Here the CDR3 DNA reads TGCAGCGCGTACGGGGGGCCAGAGAGAACTTTCTTT. This translates into CSAYGGPERTFF.

The chain has TRBV11-3 and TRBJ2-2; the match to TRBD1 covers 7 bases. After removal of 5 bases from V and 6 bases from J, the junction contained 6 bases not matched to a gene. Germline V gene lookup returns CDR1 SGHNT and CDR2 YENEEA. The CDR3 sequence is 14 residues long. The CDR3, as DNA: TGTGCCAGCAGCGTACAGGGGCGCCCCGGGGAGCTGTTTTTT. Its protein product is CASSVQGRPGELFF.

The rearrangement links TRBV7-6 to TRBJ2-1, with a weak D call TRBD1 (6 bases). Germline V CDR1 and CDR2: SGHVS, FNYEAQ. Trimming removed 3 bases at V and 7 bases at J, with 10 bases between. The CDR3 contains 13 residues. The DNA of the CDR3 is TGTGCCAGCAGCTTGGGGGCCGGGAATGAGCAGTTCTTC. It yields the protein CASSLGAGNEQFF.

The chain carries TRBV11-2 and TRBJ1-1, with TRBD1 identical over 8 bases. The J segment lost 5 bases and the V segment lost 1 base, leaving 3 bases of the junction unmatched. Germline CDR1 and CDR2: SGHAT and FQNNGV. The length of the CDR3 is 14 residues. The CDR3 coding sequence is TGTGCCAGCAGCTTAGGACAGGGGTTGACTGAAGCTTTCTTT. Translation: CASSLGQGLTEAFF.

The V and J genes are TRBV18 and TRBJ1-1; 8 bases line up with TRBD1. The trim removed 4 bases at V and 4 bases at J, leaving 8 bases unmatched. The CDR3 has 15 residues. From germline, CDR1 is KGHSH and CDR2 LQKENI. CDR3: CASSRPGTGGTEAFF. The CDR3 coding sequence is TGTGCCAGCTCACGGCCGGGAACAGGGGGCACTGAAGCTTTCTTT. Full variable domain (outside the CDR3, taken from reference TRBV18 and TRBJ1-1): NAGVMQNPRHLVRRRGQEARLRCSPMKGHSHVYWYRQLPEEGLKFMVYLQKENIIDESGMPKERFSAEFPKEGPSILRIQQVVRGDSAAYFCASSRPGTGGTEAFFGQGTRLTVV.

This chain uses TRBV7-9 with TRBJ1-1; D remains unclear. Germline assignment: CDR1 SEHNR and CDR2 FQNEAQ (reference sequence). CDR3 length: 13 amino acids. With 1 base removed from V and 6 bases from J, the gap between germline ends came to 9 bases. The CDR3 bases are TGTGCCAGCAGCTTAGGACAAAGAGCTGAAGCTTTCTTT. Translated, it gives CASSLGQRAEAFF.

This clone has only a few counts. The CDR3 DNA follows: TGTGCCAGCAGCAATTTTGGGACTAGCGGGGGACCTTACAATGAGCAGTTCTTC. As protein: CASSNFGTSGGPYNEQFF. J is TRBJ2-1 and V is TRBV7-2; TRBD2 matches 14 bases. Trimming at V came to 5 bases and at J to 4 bases, leaving 10 bases not matched to a gene. The CDR3 contains 18 residues. The germline V gene has CDR1 SGHTA and CDR2 FQGNSA.

The chain recombines TRBV11-2 with TRBJ2-1, with 7 bases aligning to TRBD2. After removal of 2 bases from V and 7 bases from J, the junction contained 8 bases not matched to a gene. The CDR3 runs 15 residues. Germline V gene sequence: CDR1 SGHAT, CDR2 FQNNGV. CDR3 DNA: TGTGCCAGCAGCTTATCCAGCGGGGCTTGGAATGAGCAGTTCTTC. Its protein product is CASSLSSGAWNEQFF.

The chain's CDR3 is CASSPEQGVLGGYTF. CDR3 coding DNA: TGTGCCAGCAGCCCAGAACAGGGGGTCTTGGGCGGCTACACCTTC. The J gene is TRBJ1-2, the V gene TRBV7-9; 8 bases match TRBD1. Germline loops: CDR1 SEHNR, CDR2 FQNEAQ (reference sequence). V lost 5 bases to trimming and J lost 8 bases; unmatched junction nucleotides: 13. The CDR3 extends over 15 amino acids.

The DNA for the CDR3 is TGTGCCAGCAGTTCTTACATGAACACTGAAGCTTTCTTT. It yields the protein CASSSYMNTEAFF. The chain carries TRBV12-3 or TRBV12-4 and TRBJ1-1, with unresolved D. Trimming removed 4 bases from V and 0 bases from J, with 6 bases in between. The CDR3 covers 13 residues.

This chain connects TRBV12-5 to TRBJ1-1, with TRBD1 as a possible D gene (6 bases). Germline lookup yields CDR1 LGHNT and CDR2 FRNRAP. The V and J ends lost 5 bases and 0 bases respectively, with 22 bases between them. CDR3 size: 18 residues. The CDR3 DNA reads as TGTGCTAGTGGTGTAAGTGGACAGTCAAGGGGGATGAACACTGAAGCTTTCTTT. Translation gives CASGVSGQSRGMNTEAFF.